Below are 23 T cell receptor beta chains sequenced from a single sample in a study of CD8 T cells in Susac syndrome. Roughly 0.45 to 1 ug RNA was reverse transcribed with random hexamers. TCRdb independently ran MiXCR on the immunoSEQ multiplex PCR reads; one entry per CDR3 protein. The sample lists 160,000 or so distinct CDR3 sequences, around 95% occurring once. The sequencing input was CD4+ T cells from PBMCs. Source of these receptors: a human donor with Susac syndrome.

The chain joins TRBV29-1 to TRBJ2-5, with D unclear. Germline V lookup: CDR1 SQVTM, CDR2 ANQGSEA. Deletions cut 4 bases from V and 4 bases from J, with 13 bases between. The CDR3 runs to 13 residues. For the CDR3, the DNA is TGCAGCGTTGTAGGGCAATCTGGAGAGACCCAGTACTTC. The encoded protein is CSVVGQSGETQYF.

The genes are TRBV12-3 or TRBV12-4 and TRBJ2-5; D is possibly TRBD2 (6 bases). V lost 6 bases and J 9 bases, leaving 14 bases between the germline ends. The CDR3 has 12 amino acids. The CDR3 DNA sequence: TGTGCCAGCAGGGGAGGACGGGGGTCCCAGTACTTC. It specifies CASRGGRGSQYF.

The chain recombines TRBV4-2 with TRBJ1-2, with D hard to call. This CDR3 comprises 12 residues. Germline V gene sequence: CDR1 LGHNA, CDR2 YNFKEQ. The germline V and J ends were trimmed by 2 bases and 5 bases, with 6 bases remaining between them. In nucleotides, the CDR3 is TGTGCCAGCAGCCAAACGGCGTATGGCTACACCTTC. This encodes CASSQTAYGYTF.

This chain connects TRBV20-1 to TRBJ2-7; 11 bases fit TRBD2. The CDR3 consists of 14 residues. In germline, CDR1 is DFQATT, CDR2 SNEGSKA (reference sequence). V lost 4 bases to trimming and J lost 8 bases; unmatched junction nucleotides: 10. The CDR3 protein is CSAINTSGGNKQYF. CDR3 DNA sequence: TGCAGTGCTATTAATACTAGCGGGGGCAACAAGCAGTACTTC.

The genes are TRBV29-1 and TRBJ2-2; D may be TRBD1 or TRBD2 (5 bases each). The CDR3 is 11 amino acids. Germline CDR1 SQVTM, CDR2 ANQGSEA. Trimming cost V 5 bases and J 5 bases, with 6 bases left between them. The chain's CDR3 is CSVWGTGELFF. CDR3 coding DNA: TGCAGCGTTTGGGGGACCGGGGAGCTGTTTTTT.

This clonotype was seen more than once but under ten times. This chain connects TRBV27 to TRBJ1-2, with D perhaps TRBD1 (5 bases). Between the trimmed V and J ends, which lost 2 bases and 2 bases, there was a span of 9 bases. In germline, CDR1 is MNHEY, CDR2 SMNVEV (reference sequence). This CDR3 has 14 residues. CDR3 loop: CASSLAGTNYGYTF. Written as DNA, the CDR3 is TGTGCCAGCAGTTTAGCCGGGACGAACTATGGCTACACCTTC.

The chain links TRBV29-1 to TRBJ2-7; D possibly corresponds to TRBD1 (5 bases). CDR1 is SQVTM, CDR2 ANQGSEA, per germline. This CDR3 is built from 13 residues. Trimming removed 4 bases at V and 6 bases at J, with 16 bases between. CDR3 in DNA: TGCAGCGTTGCTGGCTTGTTGGGGCGCGAGCAGTACTTC. This codes for CSVAGLLGREQYF.

This clonotype appeared a single time. J is TRBJ2-5 and V is TRBV25-1; maybe TRBD2 (6 bases). There are 13 residues in the CDR3. Trimming shortened V by 1 base and J by 5 bases, and 8 bases separated the two germline ends. Germline V lookup: CDR1 MGHDK, CDR2 SYGVNS. DNA for the CDR3: TGTGCCAGCAGTGAATTTGGAGGGGAGACCCAGTACTTC. Its translation: CASSEFGGETQYF.

This chain links TRBV4-3 with TRBJ1-2; the D gene is possibly TRBD1 (6 bases). Germline assignment: CDR1 LGHNA and CDR2 YSLEER. V lost 0 bases to trimming and J lost 6 bases, with 11 bases between them. The CDR3 is made up of 14 amino acids. Written as DNA, the CDR3 is TGCGCCAGCAGCCAAGAACAGGGAGGGCATGGCTACACCTTC. It codes for CASSQEQGGHGYTF.

The gene calls are TRBV20-1 and TRBJ1-5; 7 nucleotides match TRBD1. Per germline, CDR1 DFQATT and CDR2 SNEGSKA (reference sequence). The CDR3 is made up of 14 amino acids. Trimming took 3 bases from V and 1 from J; bases not matched to a gene: 3. CDR3: CSARTGTSNQPQHF. For the CDR3, the DNA is TGCAGTGCTAGGACAGGGACAAGCAATCAGCCCCAGCATTTT.

This clonotype was recorded once. This chain uses TRBV25-1 with TRBJ2-5, with 11 bases identical to TRBD2. The CDR3 loop spans 14 amino acids. Germline V gene lookup returns CDR1 MGHDK and CDR2 SYGVNS. V dropped 8 bases and J dropped 4; count of bases not matched to a gene: 6. This CDR3 reads CASRGGTSGETQYF. CDR3 sequence (DNA): TGTGCCAGCCGGGGAGGGACTAGCGGAGAGACCCAGTACTTC.

This chain joins TRBV20-1 and TRBJ1-1; D gene ambiguous. V dropped 3 bases and J dropped 8 bases, with 13 bases sitting between them. CDR1 and CDR2 (germline): DFQATT, SNEGSKA (reference sequence). The CDR3 extends over 12 amino acids. CDR3 bases: TGCAGTGCTAGTTTTTCAAGGTCGGAAGCTTTCTTT. Amino acid sequence: CSASFSRSEAFF.

V gene TRBV12-3 or TRBV12-4 combines with J gene TRBJ2-3; D unclear. This CDR3 is 13 amino acids long. Trimming took 2 bases from V and 6 from J, leaving 9 bases between them. Here the CDR3 DNA reads TGTGCCAGCAGTTTACCTCCCTGGGATACGCAGTATTTT. Protein sequence: CASSLPPWDTQYF.

The chain has TRBV11-2 and TRBJ2-7; D gene ambiguous. Trimming cost V 2 bases and J 9 bases, with 17 bases left between them. Germline V gene data show CDR1 as SGHAT and CDR2 as FQNNGV. CDR3 length: 14 residues. CDR3 protein: CASSLTSVYSGQYF. The DNA for the CDR3 is TGTGCCAGCAGCTTAACCTCTGTATACTCGGGGCAGTACTTC.

This sequence joins TRBV29-1 and TRBJ1-1, with TRBD1 matching 9 bases. V lost 3 bases to trimming and J lost 6 bases; unmatched junction nucleotides: 20. The germline V gene encodes CDR1 SQVTM and CDR2 ANQGSEA. The CDR3 is made up of 18 amino acids. In nucleotides, the CDR3 is TGCAGCGTTGAGAGTTTTATTCGGGGTGGGACAGGGAGCCCTGAAGCTTTCTTT. It is translated as CSVESFIRGGTGSPEAFF.

This sequence joins TRBV6-2 or TRBV6-3 and TRBJ2-6; D remains ambiguous. V shed 2 bases and J shed 1 base, with 6 bases lying between them. Germline CDR1 reads MNHEY; CDR2 reads SVGEGT. The CDR3 runs to 15 residues. The CDR3 loop is CASSYIGSGANVLTF. The DNA of the CDR3 is TGTGCCAGCAGTTACATTGGTTCTGGGGCCAACGTCCTGACTTTC.

The gene calls are TRBV5-1 and TRBJ1-1, with 8 bases matching TRBD1. Trimming removed 5 bases from V and 4 bases from J; junction bases left unmatched: 7. The CDR3 is 14 residues long. Germline lookup yields CDR1 SGHRS and CDR2 YFSETQ. This CDR3 reads CASRPGQGITEAFF. The CDR3 region has the DNA TGCGCCAGCAGGCCAGGACAGGGAATCACTGAAGCTTTCTTT.

This clonotype appeared a single time. V is TRBV14 and J is TRBJ2-5; possibly TRBD2 for D (6 bases). V gave up 3 bases and J gave up 5 bases, with 19 bases separating them. This CDR3 is 16 amino acids long. The germline CDR1 and CDR2 sequences are SGHDN and FVKESK. The CDR3 DNA reads TGTGCCAGCAGCCAGACGGGACTCCTCAGCAAGGAGACCCAGTACTTC. This codes for CASSQTGLLSKETQYF.

This clonotype showed up just once. This rearrangement joins TRBV2 to TRBJ1-2; weak D call: TRBD1 (6 bases). Germline CDR1 is SNHLY and CDR2 is FYNNEI. CDR3 length: 11 residues. Between the trimmed V and J ends, which lost 6 bases and 6 bases, there was a span of 8 bases. The CDR3 bases are TGTGCCAGCAGGGCAGGGGATGGCTACACCTTC. Protein: CASRAGDGYTF.

V gene TRBV4-3 combines with J gene TRBJ2-3, with D tentatively TRBD2 (5 bases). Germline CDR1 and CDR2: LGHNA and YSLEER. Trimming took 0 bases from V and 5 from J, leaving 12 bases between them. This CDR3 spans 15 amino acids. CDR3 nucleotide sequence: TGCGCCAGCAGCCAAGAAGCAACTAGAGGAGATACGCAGTATTTT. Translation gives CASSQEATRGDTQYF.

The chain combines TRBV29-1 with TRBJ1-3; a weak D match, TRBD1 (5 bases). Trimming stripped 7 bases from V and 2 bases from J, with 12 bases between. CDR3 length: 13 residues. Germline loops: CDR1 SQVTM, CDR2 ANQGSEA. CDR3 amino acids: CSARRGAGNTIYF. The CDR3 DNA reads TGCAGCGCCCGCCGGGGGGCTGGAAACACCATATATTTT.

V is TRBV11-2 and J is TRBJ1-1; TRBD1 might be the D (5 bases). Looked up from germline, CDR1 is SGHAT and CDR2 is FQNNGV. Deletions cut 2 bases from V and 3 bases from J, with 10 bases between. This CDR3 comprises 14 residues. CDR3: CASSLRVGDTEAFF. The DNA of the CDR3 is TGTGCCAGCAGCTTAAGGGTGGGGGACACTGAAGCTTTCTTT.

This chain joins TRBV29-1 and TRBJ2-3; D remains ambiguous. The V gene lost 7 bases and the J gene lost 8 bases, with 16 bases spanning the gap. The germline V gene encodes CDR1 SQVTM and CDR2 ANQGSEA. The CDR3 contains 12 residues. The CDR3 reads CSAGPLATTQYF. The CDR3 DNA reads TGCAGCGCGGGCCCCTTGGCCACTACGCAGTATTTT.